The present TCR beta chain was sequenced within a study of CD8 T cells in ankylosing spondylitis. In this sample, this clonotype turned up many times. Its antigen remains unidentified. TCRdb independently ran MiXCR on the 5' RACE reads; one entry per CDR3 protein. This sample has about 200,000 distinct CDR3 sequences; roughly 24% occur once, and the top ten carry under 7%. Study-level results: A TCR beta motif made of several highly homologous variants seemed typical of ankylosing spondylitis blood. CD8+ disease-linked clones were present at relatively low frequencies in blood.

The length of the CDR3 is 15 residues. The V gene lost 2 bases and the J gene lost 2 bases, with 11 bases spanning the gap. The germline V gene has CDR1 SGHAT and CDR2 FQNNGV. The receptor's source is a male donor with ankylosing spondylitis or in good health (not recorded which). V and J are TRBV11-2 and TRBJ2-3; D call uncertain. The specimen sequenced was blood, either unsorted or a sorted T cell fraction (not recorded which). The CDR3: CASSLLLVPTDTQYF. The DNA for the CDR3 is TGTGCCAGCAGCTTACTGTTAGTCCCCACAGATACGCAGTATTTT.